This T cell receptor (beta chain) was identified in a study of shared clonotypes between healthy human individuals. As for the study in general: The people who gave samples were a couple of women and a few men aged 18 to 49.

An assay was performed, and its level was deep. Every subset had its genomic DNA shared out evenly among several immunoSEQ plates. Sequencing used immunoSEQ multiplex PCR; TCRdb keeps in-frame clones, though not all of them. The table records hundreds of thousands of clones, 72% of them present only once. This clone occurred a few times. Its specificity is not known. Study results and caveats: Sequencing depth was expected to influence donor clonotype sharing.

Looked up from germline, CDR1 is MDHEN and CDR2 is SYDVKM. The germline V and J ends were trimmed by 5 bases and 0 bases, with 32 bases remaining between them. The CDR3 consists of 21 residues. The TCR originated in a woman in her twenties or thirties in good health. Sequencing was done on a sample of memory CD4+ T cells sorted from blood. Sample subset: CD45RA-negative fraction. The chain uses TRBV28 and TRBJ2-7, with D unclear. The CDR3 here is CASSPSGDPWQRRIASYEQYF. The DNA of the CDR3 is TGTGCCAGCAGTCCTTCCGGCGACCCCTGGCAGCGAAGAATAGCCTCCTACGAGCAGTACTTC.